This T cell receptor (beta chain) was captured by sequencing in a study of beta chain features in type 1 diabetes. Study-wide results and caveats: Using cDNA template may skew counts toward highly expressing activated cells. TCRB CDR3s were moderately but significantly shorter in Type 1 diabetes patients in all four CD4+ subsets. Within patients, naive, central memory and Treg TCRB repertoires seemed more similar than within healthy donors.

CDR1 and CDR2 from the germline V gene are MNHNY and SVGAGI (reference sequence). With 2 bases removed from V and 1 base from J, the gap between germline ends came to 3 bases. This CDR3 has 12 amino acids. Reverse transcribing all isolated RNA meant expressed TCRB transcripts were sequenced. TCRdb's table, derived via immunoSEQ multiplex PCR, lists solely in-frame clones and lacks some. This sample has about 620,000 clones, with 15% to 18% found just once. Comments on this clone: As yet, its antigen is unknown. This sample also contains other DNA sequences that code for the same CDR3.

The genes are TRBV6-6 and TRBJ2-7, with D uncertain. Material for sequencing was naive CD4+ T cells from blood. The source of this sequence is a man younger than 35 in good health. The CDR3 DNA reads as TGTGCCAGCAGTTACAGTTCCTACGAGCAGTACTTC. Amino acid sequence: CASSYSSYEQYF.